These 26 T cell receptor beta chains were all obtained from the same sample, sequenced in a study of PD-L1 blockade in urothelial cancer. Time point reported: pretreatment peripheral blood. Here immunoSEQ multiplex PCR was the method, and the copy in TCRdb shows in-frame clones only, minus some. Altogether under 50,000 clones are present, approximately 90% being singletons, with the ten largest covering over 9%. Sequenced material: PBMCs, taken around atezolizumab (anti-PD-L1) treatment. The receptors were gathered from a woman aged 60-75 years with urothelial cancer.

The CDR3 nucleotides read TGTGCCAGCAGCCGGGACAGTCTCTCCAATGAGCAGTTCTTC. Its protein product is CASSRDSLSNEQFF. The genes are TRBV11-2 and TRBJ2-1, with 7 bases aligning to TRBD1. CDR3 size: 14 residues. Germline V gene data show CDR1 as SGHAT and CDR2 as FQNNGV. Unmatched junction bases numbered 7, after V lost 5 bases and J lost 6 bases. The whole variable domain, remainder taken from reference TRBV11-2 and TRBJ2-1, is EAGVAQSPRYKIIEKRQSVAFWCNPISGHATLYWYQQILGQGPKLLIQFQNNGVVDDSQLPKDRFSAERLKGVDSTLKIQPAKLEDSAVYLCASSRDSLSNEQFFGPGTRLTVL.

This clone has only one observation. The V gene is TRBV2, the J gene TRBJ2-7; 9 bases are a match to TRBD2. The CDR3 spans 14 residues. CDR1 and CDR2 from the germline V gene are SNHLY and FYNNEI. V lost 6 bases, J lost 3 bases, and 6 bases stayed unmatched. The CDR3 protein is CASRQTSGIYEQYF. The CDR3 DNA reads TGTGCCAGCAGGCAGACTAGCGGAATCTACGAGCAGTACTTC.

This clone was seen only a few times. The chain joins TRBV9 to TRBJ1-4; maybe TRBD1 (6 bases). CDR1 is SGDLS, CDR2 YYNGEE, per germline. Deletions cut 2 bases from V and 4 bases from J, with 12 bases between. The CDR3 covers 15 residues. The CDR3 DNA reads TGTGCCAGCAGCGTTGGGACACAGAGTAATGAAAAACTGTTTTTT. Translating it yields CASSVGTQSNEKLFF.

CDR3: CATSRGLASTDTQYF. The CDR3, as DNA: TGTGCCACCAGCAGAGGACTAGCTAGCACAGATACGCAGTATTTT. The rearrangement uses TRBV15 and TRBJ2-3, with 7 bases aligning to TRBD2. With V trimmed by 1 base and J by 0 bases, 1 base remained unmatched. CDR3 length: 15 amino acids. CDR1 and CDR2 from the germline V gene are LNHNV and YYDKDF (reference sequence).

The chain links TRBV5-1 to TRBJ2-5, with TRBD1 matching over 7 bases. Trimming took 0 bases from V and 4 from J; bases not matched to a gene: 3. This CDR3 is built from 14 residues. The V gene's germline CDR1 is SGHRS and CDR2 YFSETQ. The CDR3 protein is CASSLGRQGETQYF. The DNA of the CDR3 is TGCGCCAGCAGCTTGGGGCGACAGGGAGAGACCCAGTACTTC.

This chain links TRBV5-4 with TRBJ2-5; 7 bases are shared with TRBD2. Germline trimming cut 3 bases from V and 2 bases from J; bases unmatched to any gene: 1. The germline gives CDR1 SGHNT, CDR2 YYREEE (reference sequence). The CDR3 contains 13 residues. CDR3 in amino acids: CASSWGGQETQYF. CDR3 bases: TGTGCCAGCAGCTGGGGGGGGCAAGAGACCCAGTACTTC.

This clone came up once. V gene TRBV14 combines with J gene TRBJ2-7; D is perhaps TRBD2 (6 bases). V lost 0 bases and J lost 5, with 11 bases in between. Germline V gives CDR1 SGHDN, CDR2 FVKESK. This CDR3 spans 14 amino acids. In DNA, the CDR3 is TGTGCCAGCAGCCAAGAGGCGGGAAACCACGAGCAGTACTTC. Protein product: CASSQEAGNHEQYF.

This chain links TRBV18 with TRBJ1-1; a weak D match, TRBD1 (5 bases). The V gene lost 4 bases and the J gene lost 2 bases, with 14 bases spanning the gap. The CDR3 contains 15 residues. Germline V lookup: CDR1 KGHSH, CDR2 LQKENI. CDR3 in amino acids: CASSQRTGANTEAFF. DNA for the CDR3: TGTGCCAGCTCACAAAGAACAGGAGCCAACACTGAAGCTTTCTTT.

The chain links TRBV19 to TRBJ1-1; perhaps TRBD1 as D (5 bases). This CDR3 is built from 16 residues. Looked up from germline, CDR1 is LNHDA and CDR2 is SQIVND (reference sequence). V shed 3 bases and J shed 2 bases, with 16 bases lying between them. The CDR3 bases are TGTGCCAGTAGTATTACCAGCTTGGGGGGAAACACTGAAGCTTTCTTT. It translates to CASSITSLGGNTEAFF.

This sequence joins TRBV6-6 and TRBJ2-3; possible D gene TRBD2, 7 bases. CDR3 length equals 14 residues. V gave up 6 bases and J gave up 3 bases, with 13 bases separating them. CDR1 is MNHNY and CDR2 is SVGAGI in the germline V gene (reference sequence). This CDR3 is CASRPGGQTDTQYF. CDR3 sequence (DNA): TGTGCCAGCAGGCCCGGGGGGCAGACAGATACGCAGTATTTT.

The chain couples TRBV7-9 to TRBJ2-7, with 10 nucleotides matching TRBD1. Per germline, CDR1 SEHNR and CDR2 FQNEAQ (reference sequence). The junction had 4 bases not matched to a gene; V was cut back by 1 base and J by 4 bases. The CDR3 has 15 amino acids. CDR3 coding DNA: TGTGCCAGCAGCTTAGTAGGGGGACAGGGGTACGAGCAGTACTTC. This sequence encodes CASSLVGGQGYEQYF.

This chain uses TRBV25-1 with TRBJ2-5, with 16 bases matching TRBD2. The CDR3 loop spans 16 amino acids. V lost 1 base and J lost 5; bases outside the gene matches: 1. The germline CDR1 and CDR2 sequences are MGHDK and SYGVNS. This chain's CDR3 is CASSELGLAGGETQYF. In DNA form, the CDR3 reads TGTGCCAGCAGTGAATTGGGACTAGCGGGAGGGGAGACCCAGTACTTC.

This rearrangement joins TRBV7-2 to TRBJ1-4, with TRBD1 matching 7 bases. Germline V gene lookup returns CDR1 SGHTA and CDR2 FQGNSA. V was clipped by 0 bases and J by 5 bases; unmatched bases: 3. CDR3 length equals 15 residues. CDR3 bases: TGTGCCAGCAGCTTAGCTGGGACAGTAAATGAAAAACTGTTTTTT. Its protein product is CASSLAGTVNEKLFF.

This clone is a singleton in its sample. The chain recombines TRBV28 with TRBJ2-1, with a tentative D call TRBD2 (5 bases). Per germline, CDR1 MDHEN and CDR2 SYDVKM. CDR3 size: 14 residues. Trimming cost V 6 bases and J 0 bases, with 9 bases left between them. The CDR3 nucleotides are TGTGCCAGCAGGGAGGAGAGCTCCTACAATGAGCAGTTCTTC. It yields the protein CASREESSYNEQFF.

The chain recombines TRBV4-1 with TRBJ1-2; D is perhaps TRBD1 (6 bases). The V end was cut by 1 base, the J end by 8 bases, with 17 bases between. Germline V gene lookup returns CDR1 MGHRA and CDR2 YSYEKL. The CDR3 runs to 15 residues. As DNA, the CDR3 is TGCGCCAGCAGCCAAGTCGTCGCGGGGGCGAGGGGCTACACCTTC. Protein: CASSQVVAGARGYTF.

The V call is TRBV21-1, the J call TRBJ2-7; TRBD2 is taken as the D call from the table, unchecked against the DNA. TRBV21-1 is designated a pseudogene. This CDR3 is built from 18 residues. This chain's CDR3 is CASSKTRLDRPGSYEQYF. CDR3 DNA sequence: TGTGCCAGCAGCAAAACCCGATTAGATAGACCGGGCTCCTACGAGCAGTACTTC.

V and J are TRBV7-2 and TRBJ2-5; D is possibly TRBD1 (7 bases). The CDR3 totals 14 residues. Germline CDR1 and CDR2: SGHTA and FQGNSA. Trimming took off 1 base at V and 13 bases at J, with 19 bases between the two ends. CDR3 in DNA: TGTGCCAGCAGCTTAGGGAAGACGTCAGGGGGGTCGTACTTC. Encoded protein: CASSLGKTSGGSYF.

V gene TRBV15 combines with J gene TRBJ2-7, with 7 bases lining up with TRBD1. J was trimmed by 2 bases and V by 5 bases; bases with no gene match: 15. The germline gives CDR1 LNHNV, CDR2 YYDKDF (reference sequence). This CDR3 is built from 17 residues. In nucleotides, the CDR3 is TGTGCCACCAGCGAGACCTTTACGGGACAGCTCACCTACGAGCAGTACTTC. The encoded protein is CATSETFTGQLTYEQYF.

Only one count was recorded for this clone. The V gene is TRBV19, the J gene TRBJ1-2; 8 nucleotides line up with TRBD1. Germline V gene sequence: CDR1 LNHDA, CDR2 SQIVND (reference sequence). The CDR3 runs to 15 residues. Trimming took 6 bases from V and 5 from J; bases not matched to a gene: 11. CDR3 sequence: CASSTAGGAYYGYTF. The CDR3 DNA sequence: TGTGCCAGTAGCACGGCAGGGGGCGCTTATTATGGCTACACCTTC.

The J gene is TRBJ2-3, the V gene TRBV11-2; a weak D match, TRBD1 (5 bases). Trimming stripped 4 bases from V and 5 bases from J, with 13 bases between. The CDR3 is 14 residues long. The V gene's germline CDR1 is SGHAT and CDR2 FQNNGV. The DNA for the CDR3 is TGTGCCAGCAGCTCCCACACCAGGGTAGATACGCAGTATTTT. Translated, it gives CASSSHTRVDTQYF.

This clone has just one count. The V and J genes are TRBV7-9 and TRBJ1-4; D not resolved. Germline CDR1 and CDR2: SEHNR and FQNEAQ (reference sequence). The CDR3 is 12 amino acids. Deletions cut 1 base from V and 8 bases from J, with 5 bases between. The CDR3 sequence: CASSLGQEKLFF. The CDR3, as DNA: TGTGCCAGCAGCTTAGGGCAGGAAAAACTGTTTTTT.

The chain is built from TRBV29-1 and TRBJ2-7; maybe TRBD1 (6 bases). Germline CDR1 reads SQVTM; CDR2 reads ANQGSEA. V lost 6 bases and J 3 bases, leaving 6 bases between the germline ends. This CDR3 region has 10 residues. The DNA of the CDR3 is TGCAGCGTAGGGGGCTACGAGCAGTACTTC. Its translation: CSVGGYEQYF.

Here the CDR3 reads CASSTRVQSSYEQYF. The CDR3 bases are TGTGCCAGTAGTACCAGGGTGCAAAGCTCCTACGAGCAGTACTTC. The chain carries TRBV19 and TRBJ2-7; D might be TRBD1 (5 bases). The CDR3 loop spans 15 amino acids. The V end lost 4 bases, the J end lost 0 bases, and 13 bases lay between the germline ends. Germline-derived CDR1 and CDR2 are LNHDA and SQIVND (reference sequence).

Here the CDR3 reads CASSLVQGHSYEQYF. The CDR3 nucleotides read TGCGCCAGCAGCTTGGTGCAGGGGCACTCCTACGAGCAGTACTTC. The V call is TRBV5-1, the J call TRBJ2-7; D possibly corresponds to TRBD1 (6 bases). The CDR3 length is 15 residues. Trimming took off 0 bases at V and 0 bases at J, with 10 bases between the two ends. Germline CDR1 is SGHRS and CDR2 is YFSETQ.

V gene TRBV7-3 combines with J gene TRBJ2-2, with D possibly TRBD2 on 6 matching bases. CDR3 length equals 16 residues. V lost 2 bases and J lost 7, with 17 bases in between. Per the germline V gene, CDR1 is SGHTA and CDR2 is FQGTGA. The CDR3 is CASSLSAGKSGGELFF. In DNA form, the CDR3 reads TGTGCCAGCAGCTTATCCGCGGGGAAATCTGGCGGGGAGCTGTTTTTT.

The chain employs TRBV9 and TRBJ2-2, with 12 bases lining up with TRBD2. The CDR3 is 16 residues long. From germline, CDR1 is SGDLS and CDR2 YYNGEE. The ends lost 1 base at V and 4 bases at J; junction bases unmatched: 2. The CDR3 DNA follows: TGTGCCAGCAGCGTAACTAGCGGGAGGATCACCGGGGAGCTGTTTTTT. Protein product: CASSVTSGRITGELFF.